The rows below give T cell receptor beta chains drawn from one sample of a study of post-analysis software for immune sequencing data. TCRdb itself ran the PCR reads through MiXCR, one entry per CDR3 protein. This sample has 350,000 to 450,000 distinct CDR3 sequences, with 30% to 40% found just once. Material: blood. The origin of the receptors is a girl aged 2 to 10 with multiple sclerosis. Both conserved end residues are part of each CDR3.

V,J,CDR3
TRBV10-3,TRBJ2-3,CAISEVGYDTDTQYF
TRBV6-5,TRBJ1-2,CASSPWGGGYGYTF
TRBV20-1,TRBJ2-6,CSASLAGFSGANVLTF
TRBV7-6,TRBJ2-7,CASSTSFRDGNYEQYF
TRBV20-1,TRBJ2-1,CSAKGLSSYNEQFF
TRBV7-2,-,CASSLVWGVEQYF
TRBV12-3/TRBV12-4,TRBJ2-1,CASSFWDTNEQFF
TRBV28,TRBJ2-7,CASSSSRGGVEQYF
TRBV20-1,TRBJ2-7,CSAISGGSSYEQYF
TRBV20-1,TRBJ2-5,CSARDSASGVETQYF
TRBV5-1,TRBJ2-7,CASSFGDGSYEQYF
TRBV6-2/TRBV6-3,TRBJ1-2,CASRVDLEGYGYTF
TRBV9,TRBJ2-3,CASSVEGSRTDTQYF
TRBV28,TRBJ1-2,CASSPGQQNYGYTF
TRBV7-2,TRBJ2-5,CASSFTLETQYF
TRBV5-1,TRBJ2-4,CASSRDGLDPNIQYF
TRBV20-1,TRBJ1-1,CSARGQSNTEAFF
TRBV29-1,TRBJ2-5,CSVGLKETQYF
TRBV10-3,TRBJ2-5,CAISESGGAGETQYF
TRBV20-1,TRBJ1-2,CSATTGRNGYTF
TRBV12-3/TRBV12-4,TRBJ1-2,CASSPEGDGYTF
TRBV5-1,-,CASSLQGAGVQETQYF
TRBV7-3,-,CASSKDRGFYNEQYF
TRBV27,TRBJ2-3,CASSWAGRGIDTQYF
TRBV2,TRBJ1-4,CASRDGGGQKLFF